The source of this TCR beta chain is a study of OX40 agonist ivuxolimab in advanced cancers. Turning to the study itself: An agonistic anti-OX40 (CD134) antibody, ivuxolimab, was used to treat the patients.

Within the sample, this clone is large (0.1 to 1%). The antigen remains undetermined. Method: immunoSEQ multiplex PCR; TCRdb's copy keeps in-frame clones and lacks some. The table shows 6,000 or so clones, with 70% to 85% occurring only once. In germline, CDR1 is SQVTM, CDR2 ANQGSEA. The length of the CDR3 is 14 residues. V shed 2 bases and J 0 bases; nucleotides not matched to a gene: 1. Broader study findings: Also showing low normalized T-cell clonal expansion were some of the nonresponders.

The clonotype originates from an adult with an advanced solid tumor such as melanoma, head and neck, liver or kidney cancer. This specimen consisted of CD4+ or CD8+ T cells sorted from blood, obtained in a trial of the OX40 agonist ivuxolimab. J is TRBJ2-1 and V is TRBV29-1, with TRBD1 matching 7 bases. This CDR3 is CSVERDSSYNEQFF. For the CDR3, the DNA is TGCAGCGTTGAACGGGACAGCTCCTACAATGAGCAGTTCTTC.